One sample yielded the 13 T cell receptor beta chains listed below, sequenced in a study of metastatic and nonmetastatic thyroid tumors. Patients underwent thyroid surgery, and none had received any treatment before it. TCRdb reanalyzed the PCR reads with MiXCR. This table has around 19,000 clones, 10% to 12% appearing once. The sample was blood. The origin of the receptors is a female donor with papillary thyroid cancer or a benign thyroid nodule (not recorded which). Some clones in this sample may be carry-over from other donors' samples.

This clone has a count of ten or more. The V and J genes are TRBV7-2 and TRBJ1-5, with 9 positions matching TRBD1. This CDR3 region has 15 residues. V trimming: 5 bases; J trimming: 3 bases; junction bases outside the gene matches: 5. Looked up from germline, CDR1 is SGHTA and CDR2 is FQGNSA. CDR3 loop: CASSTGTGLNQPQHF. The CDR3 bases are TGTGCCAGCAGCACTGGGACAGGGCTCAATCAGCCCCAGCATTTT.

This clone was seen repeatedly, ten times or more. Here the CDR3 reads CASRPLAGAAGELFF. The CDR3 nucleotides read TGTGCCAGCAGACCTCTAGCGGGAGCGGCCGGGGAGCTGTTTTTT. The chain uses TRBV7-9 and TRBJ2-2; 10 positions agree with TRBD2. CDR1 SEHNR and CDR2 FQNEAQ come from the germline V gene (reference sequence). The CDR3 consists of 15 residues. Trimming cost V 6 bases and J 6 bases; bases outside gene matches: 7. The full variable domain, its missing parts supplied by reference TRBV7-9 and TRBJ2-2, is DTGVSQNPRHKITKRGQNVTFRCDPISEHNRLYWYRQTLGQGPEFLTYFQNEAQLEKSRLLSDRFSAERPKGSFSTLEIQRTEQGDSAMYLCASRPLAGAAGELFFGEGSRLTVL.

This clone was recorded many times. The chain couples TRBV11-2 to TRBJ2-2; tentatively, D is TRBD1 (6 bases). Germline CDR1 reads SGHAT; CDR2 reads FQNNGV. Trimming took 5 bases from V and 5 from J, leaving 15 bases between them. The CDR3 contains 15 residues. CDR3 DNA: TGTGCCAGCAGCCCTTCAGGGGATCGGACCGGGGAGCTGTTTTTT. Translated: CASSPSGDRTGELFF.

The chain is built from TRBV20-1 and TRBJ2-2; 7 bases map to TRBD1. Germline values: CDR1 DFQATT, CDR2 SNEGSKA (reference sequence). The CDR3 is made up of 14 amino acids. V shed 6 bases, J shed 5 bases, and the junction held 9 bases outside the gene matches. Here the CDR3 reads CSAKDRWTTGELFF. The CDR3, as DNA: TGCAGTGCAAAGGACAGGTGGACTACCGGGGAGCTGTTTTTT.

In this sample, this clone turned up many times. J is TRBJ1-5 and V is TRBV6-1; TRBD1 might be the D (6 bases). V gave up 8 bases and J gave up 3 bases, with 8 bases separating them. Germline values: CDR1 MNHNS, CDR2 SASEGT. The length of the CDR3 is 12 residues. In DNA form, the CDR3 reads TGTGCCAGCGGACAGCCCAATCAGCCCCAGCATTTT. It codes for CASGQPNQPQHF.

Regarding this clone: This may stem from a read error, because a much larger clone lies one nucleotide away. The chain links TRBV5-1 to TRBJ2-7; D might be TRBD2 (6 bases). The germline CDR1 and CDR2 sequences are SGHRS and YFSETQ. The CDR3 loop spans 13 amino acids. In DNA form, the CDR3 reads TGCGCCAGCAGCTCGGCGGGATCCTACGAGCAGCACTTC. Protein: CASSSAGSYEQHF.

This clone was picked up many times. The chain uses TRBV4-1 and TRBJ1-1; D is perhaps TRBD1 (5 bases). The CDR3 runs 16 residues. Per germline, CDR1 MGHRA and CDR2 YSYEKL. The V end lost 0 bases, the J end lost 0 bases, and 11 bases lay between the germline ends. In nucleotides, the CDR3 is TGCGCCAGCAGCCAAGAGCCCGGGACGTTGAACACTGAAGCTTTCTTT. Translation gives CASSQEPGTLNTEAFF.

This clone ranks as medium-sized. The genes are TRBV6-2 or TRBV6-3 and TRBJ2-1; D is possibly TRBD1 (6 bases). This CDR3 is built from 14 residues. Trimming removed 2 bases from V and 5 bases from J, with 10 bases in between. The germline gives CDR1 MNHEY, CDR2 SVGEGT. CDR3 in DNA: TGTGCCAGCAGTTACCGGGACATCAACAATGAGCAGTTCTTC. Translation: CASSYRDINNEQFF.

This clone was counted ten times or more. The CDR3 reads CASSDSRLDAKNIQYF. The CDR3, as DNA: TGTGCCAGCAGTGACTCGCGGCTTGATGCCAAAAACATTCAGTACTTC. The chain has TRBV6-4 and TRBJ2-4; D call uncertain. V lost 0 bases to trimming and J lost 1 base, with 10 bases between them. Germline assignment: CDR1 MRHNA and CDR2 SNTAGT. The CDR3 has 16 residues.

In this sample, this clone turned up a few times. Given a much more abundant clone one base away, this may be a read error. Other DNA variants within this sample encode the same CDR3. V usage is TRBV14 and J usage is TRBJ2-2, with TRBD2 identical over 8 bases. Germline CDR1 reads SGHDN; CDR2 reads FVKESK. This CDR3 spans 15 amino acids. Here the CDR3 DNA reads TGTGCCAGCAGCCAAACAGCGGGAGTAACCGGGGAGCTGTTTTTC. It yields the protein CASSQTAGVTGELFF.

This clone was recorded at least ten times. The chain recombines TRBV9 with TRBJ2-7, with D possibly called TRBD1 or TRBD2 (7 bases each). Trimming pared 0 bases from V and 2 bases from J, leaving 12 bases between. In germline, CDR1 is SGDLS, CDR2 YYNGEE. The CDR3 sequence is 15 residues long. Here the CDR3 reads CASSVGQGGTYEQYF. Here the CDR3 DNA reads TGTGCCAGCAGCGTAGGTCAGGGGGGGACCTACGAGCAGTACTTC.

This clone was counted at least ten times. The chain employs TRBV4-1 and TRBJ2-3; 8 nucleotides match TRBD2. Germline V gene lookup returns CDR1 MGHRA and CDR2 YSYEKL. J gave up 5 bases and V 0 bases, and 7 bases lay outside the gene matches. The CDR3 has 16 residues. In DNA form, the CDR3 reads TGCGCCAGCAGCCAAGATCCAGCGGGAGTCGGAGATACGCAGTATTTT. Amino acids: CASSQDPAGVGDTQYF.

This clone was seen many times. The CDR3 region is CASSSSFASGFTDTQYF. CDR3 DNA: TGTGCCAGCAGCTCGTCGTTTGCTAGCGGGTTCACAGATACGCAGTATTTT. The rearrangement joins TRBV14 to TRBJ2-3; 8 bases are a match to TRBD2. Germline V gene lookup returns CDR1 SGHDN and CDR2 FVKESK. CDR3 length: 17 residues. Trimming took 5 bases from V and 2 from J; bases not matched to a gene: 12.